A selection of T cell receptor beta chains follows, all from one sample in a study of cytomegalovirus exposure and HLA in healthy donors. Data came from immunoSEQ multiplex PCR; TCRdb stores just in-frame clones and leaves some out. The data contain a few hundred thousand clones, 75% to 90% of them singletons. The sample comprised PBMCs. The receptors stem from a woman younger than 35 in good health and CMV-seronegative. The CDR3 runs from the conserved cysteine through the conserved F or W. D genes are given only for firm matches. The size field is filled for only some rows; it gives once, few, many or a size class.

CDR3aa: CASSGLATDTQYF
CDR3nt: TGCGCCAGTTCGGGACTAGCGACAGATACGCAGTATTTT
j_gene: TRBJ2-3
abundance: once
v_gene: TRBV10-1
d_gene: TRBD2

CDR3aa: CASGLVPPKRTLSGANVLTF
CDR3nt: TGTGCTAGTGGTTTGGTACCCCCCAAGCGAACGCTCTCTGGGGCCAACGTCCTGACTTTC
j_gene: TRBJ2-6
abundance: .
v_gene: TRBV12-5
d_gene: .

CDR3aa: CASSPFSLRGEQYF
CDR3nt: TGTGCCAGCAGTCCATTTTCGTTGAGAGGAGAGCAGTACTTC
j_gene: TRBJ2-7
abundance: once
v_gene: TRBV6-5
d_gene: .

CDR3aa: CASSLGGQGSSYEQYF
CDR3nt: TGTGCCAGCAGTTTAGGGGGTCAGGGGAGCTCCTACGAGCAGTACTTC
j_gene: TRBJ2-7
abundance: .
v_gene: TRBV28
d_gene: .

CDR3aa: CASSSLGQGSYEQYF
CDR3nt: TGTGCCAGCTCATCCCTGGGACAGGGTTCCTACGAGCAGTACTTC
j_gene: TRBJ2-7
abundance: .
v_gene: TRBV27
d_gene: TRBD1

CDR3aa: CAISAREGLFEQYF
CDR3nt: TGTGCCATCAGTGCCCGGGAGGGCCTTTTCGAGCAGTACTTC
j_gene: TRBJ2-7
abundance: once
v_gene: TRBV10-3
d_gene: TRBD2

CDR3aa: CASSLAMAGLSYEQYF
CDR3nt: TGTGCCAGCAGCTTAGCGATGGCGGGGCTCTCCTACGAGCAGTACTTC
j_gene: TRBJ2-7
abundance: .
v_gene: TRBV7-9
d_gene: .

CDR3aa: CASSLTGSNTQYF
CDR3nt: TGTGCCAGCAGTTTGACAGGTTCTAATACGCAGTATTTT
j_gene: TRBJ2-3
abundance: .
v_gene: TRBV28
d_gene: .

CDR3aa: CASSTGGSGELFF
CDR3nt: TGTGCCAGCAGCACAGGGGGCTCCGGGGAGCTGTTTTTT
j_gene: TRBJ2-2
abundance: .
v_gene: TRBV27
d_gene: TRBD1

CDR3aa: CASSLAGEAGELFF
CDR3nt: TGTGCCAGCTCATTAGCGGGAGAAGCAGGGGAGCTGTTTTTT
j_gene: TRBJ2-2
abundance: few
v_gene: TRBV18
d_gene: TRBD2

CDR3aa: CASSNMYARTGELFF
CDR3nt: TGTGCCAGCAGTAACATGTATGCGCGGACCGGGGAGCTGTTTTTT
j_gene: TRBJ2-2
abundance: .
v_gene: TRBV6-5
d_gene: .

CDR3aa: CASSPETGDRYEQYF
CDR3nt: TGTGCCAGCTCACCGGAGACAGGCGACCGATACGAGCAGTACTTC
j_gene: TRBJ2-7
abundance: .
v_gene: TRBV18
d_gene: .

CDR3aa: CASSVAGDYEQYF
CDR3nt: TGTGCCAGCAGCGTAGCAGGGGACTACGAGCAGTACTTC
j_gene: TRBJ2-7
abundance: .
v_gene: TRBV9
d_gene: .

CDR3aa: CASSSDRANEKLFF
CDR3nt: TGTGCCAGCAGTTCGGACAGGGCGAATGAAAAACTGTTTTTT
j_gene: TRBJ1-4
abundance: .
v_gene: TRBV27
d_gene: TRBD1

CDR3aa: CASSLGPLGLAGGETQYF
CDR3nt: TGTGCCAGCAGCTTAGGGCCATTGGGACTAGCGGGAGGAGAGACCCAGTACTTC
j_gene: TRBJ2-5
abundance: .
v_gene: TRBV7-2
d_gene: TRBD2

CDR3aa: CAISEPLAGRGNEQFF
CDR3nt: TGTGCCATCAGTGAACCACTAGCGGGTCGGGGCAATGAGCAGTTCTTC
j_gene: TRBJ2-1
abundance: .
v_gene: TRBV10-3
d_gene: TRBD2

CDR3aa: CASSLEAGLETQYF
CDR3nt: TGTGCCAGCAGCTTAGAAGCGGGACTAGAGACCCAGTACTTC
j_gene: TRBJ2-5
abundance: .
v_gene: TRBV7-9
d_gene: TRBD2

CDR3aa: CASSPIAGGTYEQYF
CDR3nt: TGCGCCAGCAGCCCCATAGCGGGAGGAACCTACGAGCAGTACTTC
j_gene: TRBJ2-7
abundance: .
v_gene: TRBV4-1
d_gene: TRBD2

CDR3aa: CASSLGEGHENEQFF
CDR3nt: TGTGCCAGCAGCTTGGGCGAAGGACATGAGAATGAGCAGTTCTTC
j_gene: TRBJ2-1
abundance: .
v_gene: TRBV7-9
d_gene: .

CDR3aa: CASSHENSYEQYF
CDR3nt: TGCGCCAGCAGCCATGAGAACTCCTACGAGCAGTACTTC
j_gene: TRBJ2-7
abundance: few
v_gene: TRBV4-3
d_gene: .

CDR3aa: CASGVAGVAETQYF
CDR3nt: TGTGCCAGCGGGGTGGCAGGGGTTGCGGAGACCCAGTACTTC
j_gene: TRBJ2-5
abundance: .
v_gene: TRBV11-2
d_gene: .

CDR3aa: CSVRGAQGADTGELFF
CDR3nt: TGCAGCGTGCGAGGGGCGCAGGGGGCCGACACCGGGGAGCTGTTTTTT
j_gene: TRBJ2-2
abundance: few
v_gene: TRBV29-1
d_gene: TRBD1

CDR3aa: CASRGPSGTGEQFF
CDR3nt: TGTGCCAGCAGAGGGCCTAGCGGGACCGGTGAGCAGTTCTTC
j_gene: TRBJ2-1
abundance: .
v_gene: TRBV2
d_gene: TRBD2

CDR3aa: CASNSGDGAGNTIYF
CDR3nt: TGTGCCAGCAATTCAGGGGATGGGGCTGGAAACACCATATATTTT
j_gene: TRBJ1-3
abundance: .
v_gene: TRBV28
d_gene: .

CDR3aa: CASSQWNILAGDRETQYF
CDR3nt: TGCGCCAGCAGCCAATGGAACATACTAGCGGGGGATCGGGAGACCCAGTACTTC
j_gene: TRBJ2-5
abundance: .
v_gene: TRBV4-1
d_gene: TRBD2

CDR3aa: CASTSGSTGNEQFF
CDR3nt: TGCGCCAGCACGAGCGGGAGTACTGGCAATGAGCAGTTCTTC
j_gene: TRBJ2-1
abundance: once
v_gene: TRBV5-1
d_gene: TRBD2

CDR3aa: CASSLGEETQYF
CDR3nt: TGTGCCAGCAGCTTAGGAGAAGAGACCCAGTACTTC
j_gene: TRBJ2-5
abundance: .
v_gene: TRBV11-3
d_gene: .

CDR3aa: CASSRQELGAQETQYF
CDR3nt: TGTGCCAGCAGTCGACAGGAGTTAGGTGCCCAAGAGACCCAGTACTTC
j_gene: TRBJ2-5
abundance: .
v_gene: TRBV28
d_gene: .

CDR3aa: CASSLGSYNEQFF
CDR3nt: TGTGCCAGCAGTTTGGGCAGCTACAATGAGCAGTTCTTC
j_gene: TRBJ2-1
abundance: .
v_gene: TRBV27
d_gene: .

CDR3aa: CASSLSRGLNHGYTF
CDR3nt: TGTGCCAGCAGCCTATCCAGGGGTTTGAATCATGGCTACACCTTC
j_gene: TRBJ1-2
abundance: once
v_gene: TRBV5-5
d_gene: .

CDR3aa: CASSNPGTDYGYTF
CDR3nt: TGTGCCAGCAGCAACCCCGGGACAGACTATGGCTACACCTTC
j_gene: TRBJ1-2
abundance: few
v_gene: TRBV28
d_gene: TRBD1

CDR3aa: CASSGSGLAGSDTQYF
CDR3nt: TGCGCCAGCAGCGGTTCGGGACTAGCGGGATCAGATACGCAGTATTTT
j_gene: TRBJ2-3
abundance: .
v_gene: TRBV5-1
d_gene: TRBD2

CDR3aa: CASSQDSNKETQYF
CDR3nt: TGTGCCAGCAGCCAGGACAGTAACAAAGAGACCCAGTACTTC
j_gene: TRBJ2-5
abundance: few
v_gene: TRBV7-9
d_gene: .

CDR3aa: CASSFGPGAGRTGELFF
CDR3nt: TGCGCCAGCAGCTTTGGACCAGGGGCTGGGAGAACCGGGGAGCTGTTTTTT
j_gene: TRBJ2-2
abundance: .
v_gene: TRBV5-1
d_gene: .

CDR3aa: CASSLSGHNSYEQYF
CDR3nt: TGTGCCAGTAGTCTCTCGGGACATAACTCCTACGAGCAGTACTTC
j_gene: TRBJ2-7
abundance: .
v_gene: TRBV19
d_gene: .

CDR3aa: CASTPGRNTGELFF
CDR3nt: TGTGCCAGCACACCTGGGCGAAACACCGGGGAGCTGTTTTTT
j_gene: TRBJ2-2
abundance: few
v_gene: TRBV28
d_gene: .

CDR3aa: CASSTGTGRRETQYF
CDR3nt: TGCGCCAGCAGCACCGGGACAGGGCGACGGGAGACCCAGTACTTC
j_gene: TRBJ2-5
abundance: .
v_gene: TRBV5-1
d_gene: TRBD1

CDR3aa: CASSAGQGEVRGYTF
CDR3nt: TGTGCCAGCAGCGCCGGACAGGGGGAAGTGCGGGGCTACACCTTC
j_gene: TRBJ1-2
abundance: .
v_gene: TRBV5-6
d_gene: TRBD1

CDR3aa: CASRRGLGEKLFF
CDR3nt: TGTGCCAGCAGAAGGGGTTTAGGCGAAAAACTGTTTTTT
j_gene: TRBJ1-4
abundance: .
v_gene: TRBV5-4
d_gene: .

CDR3aa: CASSQRRDRDFSEQYF
CDR3nt: TGTGCCAGCAGCCAACGGCGGGACAGGGATTTTAGCGAGCAGTACTTC
j_gene: TRBJ2-7
abundance: .
v_gene: TRBV14
d_gene: TRBD1

CDR3aa: CASSSGQNTEAFF
CDR3nt: TGCGCCAGCAGCTCCGGACAGAACACTGAAGCTTTCTTT
j_gene: TRBJ1-1
abundance: .
v_gene: TRBV5-1
d_gene: .

CDR3aa: CASSTYRGGYTF
CDR3nt: TGTGCCAGCAGTACCTACAGGGGCGGCTACACCTTC
j_gene: TRBJ1-2
abundance: .
v_gene: TRBV6-6
d_gene: TRBD1

CDR3aa: CASSGQGFNYGYTF
CDR3nt: TGTGCCAGCAGCGGGCAGGGATTTAACTATGGCTACACCTTC
j_gene: TRBJ1-2
abundance: .
v_gene: TRBV9
d_gene: .

CDR3aa: CASSKWDRERVGTNEKLFF
CDR3nt: TGTGCCAGCAGCAAATGGGACAGGGAGCGGGTTGGGACTAATGAAAAACTGTTTTTT
j_gene: TRBJ1-4
abundance: .
v_gene: TRBV21-1
d_gene: .

CDR3aa: CASKSGGHTEAFF
CDR3nt: TGTGCCAGTAAATCCGGGGGGCACACTGAAGCTTTCTTT
j_gene: TRBJ1-1
abundance: .
v_gene: TRBV19
d_gene: .

CDR3aa: CASSYGQGLGGYTF
CDR3nt: TGCGCCAGCAGCTATGGACAGGGTTTGGGAGGCTACACCTTC
j_gene: TRBJ1-2
abundance: .
v_gene: TRBV5-1
d_gene: TRBD1

CDR3aa: CAWSGGGGMDTQYF
CDR3nt: TGTGCCTGGAGTGGGGGGGGAGGAATGGATACGCAGTATTTT
j_gene: TRBJ2-3
abundance: .
v_gene: TRBV30
d_gene: TRBD2

CDR3aa: CASSSQLAGVQETQYF
CDR3nt: TGTGCCAGCAGCTCCCAGCTGGCGGGGGTCCAAGAGACCCAGTACTTC
j_gene: TRBJ2-5
abundance: .
v_gene: TRBV9
d_gene: TRBD2

CDR3aa: CASSPRGAIQETQYF
CDR3nt: TGTGCCAGCAGTCCCCGGGGGGCCATCCAAGAGACCCAGTACTTC
j_gene: TRBJ2-5
abundance: .
v_gene: TRBV6-5
d_gene: .

CDR3aa: CASSHSGQGTYNEQFF
CDR3nt: TGTGCCAGCAGTCACTCGGGACAGGGAACCTACAATGAGCAGTTCTTC
j_gene: TRBJ2-1
abundance: .
v_gene: TRBV6-5
d_gene: TRBD1